This T cell receptor (beta chain) was obtained from a study of identical twins. This clonotype came up many times. Its specificity is not known. Template switching, a step in the protocol, added a universal primer site, and cDNA carried unique molecular identifiers. In TCRdb, the 5' RACE reads were re-called with MiXCR into one record per CDR3 protein. In the table there are more than 400,000 distinct CDR3 sequences, 12% to 15% of which are singletons. Study-wide findings and caveats: Insertions ran lower in abundant cord blood beta clonotypes, though not in memory repertoires.

This CDR3 contains 15 residues. From germline, CDR1 is ENHRY and CDR2 SYGVKD. V lost 6 bases and J lost 0; bases outside the gene matches: 5. In addition, the sample was reused for a study of yellow fever vaccine responses in identical twins. As that report states: The authors reported partly convergent, partly personalized vaccine responses in identical twins.

The chain couples TRBV10-3 to TRBJ2-3; TRBD1 aligns across 8 bases. Sample: CD4+ T cells sorted from blood. This TCR was recovered from a woman aged 18-29 years in good health. The chain's CDR3 is CAIRTGETSTDTQYF. The CDR3 DNA sequence: TGTGCCATCAGGACAGGGGAGACTAGCACAGATACGCAGTATTTT.